This T cell receptor (beta chain) was obtained from a study of OX40 agonist ivuxolimab in advanced cancers. Broader study findings: Dose levels from 0.1 to 3.0 mg/kg saw CD4+ and CD8+ blood T cells expand clonally by week 6.

Measured with immunoSEQ multiplex PCR; TCRdb has only the in-frame clones, and not every one. The sample lists tens of thousands of clones; approximately 86% were seen once. Autoimmune disease history or systemic immunosuppression excluded patients. Peripheral blood came from all dose cohorts at three timepoints. J was trimmed by 0 bases and V by 2 bases; bases with no gene match: 7. The germline V gene encodes CDR1 SGHKS and CDR2 YYEKEE (reference sequence). CDR3 size: 16 residues. Points on this clone: The target antigen is unknown.

The TCR comes from an adult with an advanced solid tumor such as melanoma, head and neck, liver or kidney cancer. This chain uses TRBV5-5 with TRBJ2-7; the match to TRBD2 covers 8 bases. Sample: CD4+ or CD8+ T cells sorted from blood, taken in a trial of the OX40 agonist ivuxolimab. The CDR3 region is CASSLRSGSNSYEQYF. CDR3 sequence (DNA): TGTGCCAGCAGCTTACGAAGCGGGAGTAACTCCTACGAGCAGTACTTC.